This T cell receptor (beta chain) was captured by sequencing in a study of blood T cell repertoires in COVID-19. Patients in Seattle were enrolled during active infection, then followed longitudinally. This table comes from immunoSEQ multiplex PCR, and its TCRdb copy is limited to in-frame clones, with some not included. The sample records around 470,000 clones, nearly 90% being singletons. Losses at the gene ends were 1 base for V and 5 bases for J; bases not matched to a gene: 15. This CDR3 spans 18 amino acids. Germline loops: CDR1 MNHEY, CDR2 SMNVEV (reference sequence). Sequencing input: peripheral blood. The clonotype comes from a man aged 18-30 years with COVID-19, enrolled during active disease. V and J are TRBV27 and TRBJ2-5; 8 bases are a match to TRBD2. The CDR3 coding sequence is TGTGCCAGCAGTTTATATCCTAGCGGGTATTCCGGCGGGGAGACCCAGTACTTC. Amino acids: CASSLYPSGYSGGETQYF.